One and the same sample provided the 20 T cell receptor beta chains below, sequenced in a study of cytomegalovirus exposure and HLA in healthy donors listed by TCRdb under 2017. The library was obtained by the immunoSEQ multiplex PCR assay. TCRdb retrieved this table from immuneACCESS and kept in-frame rearrangements only. Not all clones are present; in checked studies, unresolved V genes account for under half, and no reason is known for the remainder. The sample includes 100,000 to 150,000 clones, with roughly 95% observed a single time. The top ten clones comprise about 1.7% of the sample. The sample consisted of PBMCs. The source of these receptors is a man aged 18 to 29 in good health and CMV-seronegative.

This clone was seen more than once but under ten times. This chain uses TRBV7-2 with TRBJ2-4; tentative D call: TRBD1 (6 bases). The CDR3 is made up of 16 amino acids. CDR1 is SGHTA, CDR2 FQGNSA, per germline. V lost 0 bases and J lost 8, with 17 bases in between. The CDR3 protein is CASSLAPVPGAHIQYF. In DNA, the CDR3 is TGTGCCAGCAGCTTAGCCCCCGTTCCAGGGGCTCACATTCAGTACTTC.

This sequence joins TRBV19 and TRBJ2-1, with TRBD2 as a possible D gene (5 bases). This CDR3 contains 12 residues. Germline CDR1 is LNHDA and CDR2 is SQIVND (reference sequence). V was cut by 5 bases and J by 12 bases, with 14 bases left in between. The DNA for the CDR3 is TGTGCCAGTAGTCCCCCCGGGGTCGGGCAGTTCTTC. As protein: CASSPPGVGQFF.

V is TRBV15 and J is TRBJ2-5; 7 bases match TRBD2. Trimming at V came to 1 base and at J to 5 bases, leaving 7 bases not matched to a gene. Germline CDR1 is LNHNV and CDR2 is YYDKDF (reference sequence). The length of the CDR3 is 15 residues. CDR3 sequence reads: CATSRAGTTTETQYF. In nucleotides, the CDR3 is TGTGCCACCAGCAGAGCCGGGACTACCACGGAGACCCAGTACTTC.

The CDR3 sequence: CASSSLTPTLENEQFF. In nucleotides, the CDR3 is TGTGCCAGCAGTTCTCTCACACCGACTCTCGAGAATGAGCAGTTCTTC. The chain couples TRBV28 to TRBJ2-1; the D is unclear. The V end was cut by 4 bases, the J end by 7 bases, with 20 bases between. The germline V gene has CDR1 MDHEN and CDR2 SYDVKM. The CDR3 spans 16 residues.

The chain uses TRBV6-5 and TRBJ1-5; TRBD1 aligns across 7 bases. The CDR3 sequence is 14 residues long. V gave up 6 bases and J gave up 4 bases; unmatched junction bases: 6. Looked up from germline, CDR1 is MNHEY and CDR2 is SVGAGI. This CDR3 is CASSQDRRNQPQHF. The CDR3 DNA follows: TGTGCCAGCAGCCAGGACAGGCGTAATCAGCCCCAGCATTTT.

The chain recombines TRBV19 with TRBJ2-2; maybe TRBD2 (5 bases). Between the trimmed V and J ends, which lost 3 bases and 4 bases, there was a span of 15 bases. CDR1 is LNHDA and CDR2 is SQIVND in the germline V gene (reference sequence). This CDR3 spans 16 amino acids. The CDR3: CASSIWVGSGTGELFF. DNA for the CDR3: TGTGCCAGTAGTATTTGGGTCGGCAGCGGCACCGGGGAGCTGTTTTTT. The full variable domain, rest sourced from reference TRBV19 and TRBJ2-2, is DGGITQSPKYLFRKEGQNVTLSCEQNLNHDAMYWYRQDPGQGLRLIYYSQIVNDFQKGDIAEGYSVSREKKESFPLTVTSAQKNPTAFYLCASSIWVGSGTGELFFGEGSRLTVL.

The chain combines TRBV5-4 with TRBJ2-1; D remains unclear. V lost 0 bases, J lost 1 base, and 8 bases lay in between. Germline V gene lookup returns CDR1 SGHNT and CDR2 YYREEE (reference sequence). This CDR3 is 15 amino acids long. The CDR3 reads CASSLDLRSYNEQFF. Written as DNA, the CDR3 is TGTGCCAGCAGCTTGGACTTACGTTCCTACAATGAGCAGTTCTTC. Filled out from reference TRBV5-4 and TRBJ2-1, the complete variable domain reads ETGVTQSPTHLIKTRGQQVTLRCSSQSGHNTVSWYQQALGQGPQFIFQYYREEENGRGNFPPRFSGLQFPNYSSELNVNALELDDSALYLCASSLDLRSYNEQFFGPGTRLTVL.

The chain combines TRBV30 with TRBJ2-1; D perhaps matches TRBD1 (5 bases). CDR1 GTSNPN and CDR2 SVGIG come from the germline V gene (reference sequence). V lost 0 bases and J lost 8, with 14 bases in between. The CDR3 is 14 amino acids. The CDR3: CAWSVLQAKDEQFF. The CDR3 nucleotides are TGTGCCTGGAGTGTACTACAGGCAAAGGATGAGCAGTTCTTC.

This chain links TRBV7-2 with TRBJ2-7, with D tentatively TRBD2 (5 bases). The CDR3 has 15 amino acids. Looked up from germline, CDR1 is SGHTA and CDR2 is FQGNSA. Trimming stripped 1 base from V and 1 base from J, with 11 bases between. The CDR3 bases are TGTGCCAGCAGCTTAGTGGTGGGAGAATCCTACGAGCAGTACTTC. This translates into CASSLVVGESYEQYF.

V usage is TRBV6-5 and J usage is TRBJ2-5; the D gene is possibly TRBD1 (5 bases). The CDR3 contains 13 residues. V lost 6 bases, J lost 1 base, and 9 bases lay in between. Looked up from germline, CDR1 is MNHEY and CDR2 is SVGAGI. CDR3 DNA sequence: TGTGCCAGCAGACAGACAGCCCAAGAGACCCAGTACTTC. Residues: CASRQTAQETQYF.

This clone was detected only a few times. The V and J genes are TRBV25-1 and TRBJ1-4; D remains unclear. Germline V lookup: CDR1 MGHDK, CDR2 SYGVNS. The CDR3 contains 11 residues. V was shortened by 6 bases and J by 17 bases, with 16 bases between the two germline ends. As DNA, the CDR3 is TGTGCCAGCAGGTTAGGAGGATACTGTTTTTTT. This gives the protein CASRLGGYCFF.

The chain employs TRBV18 and TRBJ2-7; D might be TRBD2 (5 bases). Germline V gives CDR1 KGHSH, CDR2 LQKENI. V was shortened by 3 bases and J by 6 bases, with 15 bases between the two germline ends. The CDR3 contains 14 residues. The CDR3 DNA reads as TGTGCCAGCTCACCCCCGGGAATTTCTCGCGAGCAGTACTTC. Translation: CASSPPGISREQYF.

The chain recombines TRBV30 with TRBJ1-3; 9 bases line up with TRBD1. Germline assignment: CDR1 GTSNPN and CDR2 SVGIG (reference sequence). This CDR3 is built from 15 residues. Losses at the gene ends were 4 bases for V and 1 base for J; bases not matched to a gene: 5. The CDR3, as DNA: TGTGCCTGGAAGACAGGGGGTACGTCTGGAAACACCATATATTTT. Protein product: CAWKTGGTSGNTIYF.

The rearrangement links TRBV30 to TRBJ2-1; D is perhaps TRBD1 (5 bases). The ends were cut back, 4 bases at V and 8 bases at J, with 18 bases in the middle. CDR3 length: 14 residues. Germline-derived CDR1 and CDR2 are GTSNPN and SVGIG (reference sequence). The CDR3 coding sequence is TGTGCCTGGAATTTTTTTCAGGGTAACTATGAGCAGTTCTTC. Amino acid sequence: CAWNFFQGNYEQFF.

The chain links TRBV7-2 to TRBJ2-1, with D possibly TRBD2 on 5 matching bases. V gave up 0 bases and J gave up 4 bases, with 13 bases separating them. The CDR3 has 16 amino acids. Germline V gene data show CDR1 as SGHTA and CDR2 as FQGNSA. DNA for the CDR3: TGTGCCAGCAGCTTAGCTCGGGCTAGCTCTTACAATGAGCAGTTCTTC. As protein: CASSLARASSYNEQFF.

This chain uses TRBV7-9 with TRBJ1-2; D might be TRBD1 (5 bases). Trimming took off 5 bases at V and 4 bases at J, with 17 bases between the two ends. This CDR3 comprises 15 residues. Germline V gives CDR1 SEHNR, CDR2 FQNEAQ (reference sequence). In DNA, the CDR3 is TGTGCCAGCAGCCCCACCTCGGGGGGGAGCTATGGCTACACCTTC. Its protein product is CASSPTSGGSYGYTF. Filled out from reference TRBV7-9 and TRBJ1-2, the complete variable domain reads DTGVSQNPRHKITKRGQNVTFRCDPISEHNRLYWYRQTLGQGPEFLTYFQNEAQLEKSRLLSDRFSAERPKGSFSTLEIQRTEQGDSAMYLCASSPTSGGSYGYTFGSGTRLTVV.

The gene calls are TRBV19 and TRBJ2-7; 11 positions agree with TRBD2. The CDR3 extends over 15 amino acids. Germline V lookup: CDR1 LNHDA, CDR2 SQIVND (reference sequence). V trimming: 5 bases; J trimming: 2 bases; junction bases outside the gene matches: 5. The CDR3 nucleotides are TGTGCCAGTAGTCCCACTAGCGGGAGTACCTACGAGCAGTACTTC. This encodes CASSPTSGSTYEQYF.

This clone appeared a single time. The rearrangement joins TRBV18 to TRBJ2-7, with 10 bases fitting TRBD2. The CDR3 length is 14 residues. The junction had 8 bases not matched to a gene; V was cut back by 6 bases and J by 6 bases. Germline V gene data show CDR1 as KGHSH and CDR2 as LQKENI. CDR3 amino acids: CASSFSGRSGEQYF. The DNA of the CDR3 is TGTGCCAGCTCGTTTAGCGGGAGGAGCGGCGAGCAGTACTTC.

The chain has TRBV4-1 and TRBJ2-2; TRBD1 agrees at 9 bases. The CDR3 consists of 18 residues. Losses at the gene ends were 1 base for V and 4 bases for J; bases not matched to a gene: 10. From germline, CDR1 is MGHRA and CDR2 YSYEKL. The CDR3 region has the DNA TGCGCCAGCAGCCAAGCGGTACAGGGGGCTCTCGGCACCGGGGAGCTGTTTTTT. As protein: CASSQAVQGALGTGELFF.

The chain employs TRBV15 and TRBJ1-4; D unclear. The CDR3 is made up of 12 amino acids. The V end lost 5 bases, the J end lost 8 bases, and 9 bases lay between the germline ends. Germline CDR1 LNHNV, CDR2 YYDKDF (reference sequence). The CDR3 region has the DNA TGTGCCACCAGCCAGGTACGGGAAAAACTGTTTTTT. Its protein product is CATSQVREKLFF.